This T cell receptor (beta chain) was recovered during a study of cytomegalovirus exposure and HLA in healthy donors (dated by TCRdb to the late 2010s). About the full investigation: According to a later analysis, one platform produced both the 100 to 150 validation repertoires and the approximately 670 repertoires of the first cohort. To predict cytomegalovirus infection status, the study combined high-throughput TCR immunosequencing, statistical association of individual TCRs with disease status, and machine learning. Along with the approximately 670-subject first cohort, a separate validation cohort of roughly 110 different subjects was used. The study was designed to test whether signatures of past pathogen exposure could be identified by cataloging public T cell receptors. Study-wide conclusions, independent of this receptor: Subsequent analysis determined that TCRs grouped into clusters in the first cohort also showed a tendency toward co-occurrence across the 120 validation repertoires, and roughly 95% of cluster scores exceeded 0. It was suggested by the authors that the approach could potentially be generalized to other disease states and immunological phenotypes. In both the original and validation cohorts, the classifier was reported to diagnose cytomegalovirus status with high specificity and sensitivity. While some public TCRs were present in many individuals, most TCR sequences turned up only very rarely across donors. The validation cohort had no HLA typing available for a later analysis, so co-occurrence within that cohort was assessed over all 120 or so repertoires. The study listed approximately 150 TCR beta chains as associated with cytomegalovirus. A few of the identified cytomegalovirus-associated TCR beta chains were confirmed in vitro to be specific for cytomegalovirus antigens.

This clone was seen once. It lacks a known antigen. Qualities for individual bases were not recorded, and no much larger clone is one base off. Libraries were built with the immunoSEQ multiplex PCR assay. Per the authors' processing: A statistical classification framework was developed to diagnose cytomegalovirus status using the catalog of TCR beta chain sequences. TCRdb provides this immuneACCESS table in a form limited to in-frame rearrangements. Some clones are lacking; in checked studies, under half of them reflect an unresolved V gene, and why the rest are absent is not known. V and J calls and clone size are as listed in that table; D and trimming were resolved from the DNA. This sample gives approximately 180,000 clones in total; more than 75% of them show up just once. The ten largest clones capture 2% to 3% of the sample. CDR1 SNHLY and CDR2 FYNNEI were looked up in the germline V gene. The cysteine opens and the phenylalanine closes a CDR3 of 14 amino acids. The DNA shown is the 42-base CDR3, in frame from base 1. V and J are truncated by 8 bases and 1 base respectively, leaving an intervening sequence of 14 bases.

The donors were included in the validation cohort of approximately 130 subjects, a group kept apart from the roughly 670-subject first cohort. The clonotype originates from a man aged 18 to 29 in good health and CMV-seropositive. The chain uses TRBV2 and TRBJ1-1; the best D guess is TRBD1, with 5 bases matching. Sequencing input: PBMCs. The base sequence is TGTGCCAGCGGGGGAGGGGTGGAGAACACTGAAGCTTTCTTT. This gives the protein CASGGGVENTEAFF.